This entry lists 12 T cell receptor beta chains sequenced from one sample in a study of CD8 T cells in Susac syndrome (dated by TCRdb to the late 2010s). Libraries were prepared through the immunoSEQ multiplex PCR assay. RNA was extracted with the RNeasy kit and 0.5 to 1 ug was reverse transcribed using random hexamers. TCRdb applied fastp at Q25 and MiXCR to the public reads, then kept only in-frame beta chains. Rows with a matching CDR3 protein are joined into one entry that keeps the most common DNA and genes. The sample table lists some 190,000 distinct CDR3 sequences, under 97% of them with a count of one. Approximately 0.1% of the sample lies in the top ten. The specimen was CD4+ T cells from PBMCs. All receptors come from a human donor with multiple sclerosis.

The chain combines TRBV7-8 with TRBJ2-6; no firm D call. The CDR3 loop spans 15 amino acids. V dropped 1 base and J dropped 2 bases, with 6 bases sitting between them. Germline V CDR1 and CDR2: SGHVS, FQNEAQ. CDR3 DNA: TGTGCCAGCAGCTTAGGACGGGCTGGGGCCAACGTCCTGACTTTC. Residues: CASSLGRAGANVLTF. Using reference TRBV7-8 and TRBJ2-6 for the parts outside the CDR3, the full variable domain is GAGVSQSPRYKVAKRGQDVALRCDPISGHVSLFWYQQALGQGPEFLTYFQNEAQLDKSGLPSDRFFAERPEGSVSTLKIQRTQQEDSAVYLCASSLGRAGANVLTFGAGSRLTVL.

A single count supports this clonotype. The chain joins TRBV3-1 to TRBJ2-6; D is uncertain. Germline CDR1 and CDR2: LGHDT and YNNKEL (reference sequence). The V end lost 5 bases, the J end lost 4 bases, and 21 bases lay between the germline ends. The CDR3 contains 18 residues. The CDR3 here is CASSTHPPASFGANVLTF. CDR3 nucleotide sequence: TGTGCCAGCAGCACCCATCCTCCCGCTTCCTTCGGGGCCAACGTCCTGACTTTC.

This chain links TRBV5-1 with TRBJ2-5; D perhaps matches TRBD1 (6 bases). The germline gives CDR1 SGHRS, CDR2 YFSETQ. There are 14 residues in the CDR3. The germline V and J ends were trimmed by 3 bases and 1 base, with 10 bases remaining between them. CDR3 in DNA: TGCGCCAGCAGCTCCGGGACAATCCAAGAGACCCAGTACTTC. Its translation is CASSSGTIQETQYF.

CDR3 sequence (DNA): TGTGCCAGCAGCCGCAGGGGAATGTTGGCAGATACGCAGTATTTT. Protein product: CASSRRGMLADTQYF. This chain links TRBV7-2 with TRBJ2-3; D perhaps matches TRBD1 (6 bases). Germline CDR1 is SGHTA and CDR2 is FQGNSA. There are 15 residues in the CDR3. V was clipped by 5 bases and J by 4 bases, with 16 bases between them.

This chain joins TRBV7-2 and TRBJ2-5, with D unresolved. V was clipped by 5 bases and J by 1 base, with 14 bases between them. Germline assignment: CDR1 SGHTA and CDR2 FQGNSA. There are 15 residues in the CDR3. CDR3 residues: CASSREVLGQETQYF. The DNA for the CDR3 is TGTGCCAGCAGCAGAGAGGTCCTCGGCCAAGAGACCCAGTACTTC.

The chain combines TRBV4-1 with TRBJ2-7; 10 bases match TRBD1. This CDR3 contains 14 residues. Germline V CDR1 and CDR2: MGHRA, YSYEKL. Trimming at V came to 4 bases and at J to 7 bases, leaving 7 bases not matched to a gene. The CDR3 loop is CASSLRQGADEQYF. For the CDR3, the DNA is TGCGCCAGCAGCCTCCGACAGGGGGCCGATGAGCAGTACTTC.

The sample holds one count of this clonotype. The V and J genes are TRBV14 and TRBJ2-5; possibly TRBD1 for D (6 bases). The CDR3 is 12 residues long. V was shortened by 6 bases and J by 7 bases, with 12 bases between the two germline ends. CDR1 is SGHDN and CDR2 is FVKESK in the germline V gene. As DNA, the CDR3 is TGTGCCAGCAGACAGGGAGACGGGACCCAGTACTTC. It is translated as CASRQGDGTQYF.

This sequence joins TRBV29-1 and TRBJ2-3, with D possibly TRBD1 on 6 matching bases. The germline gives CDR1 SQVTM, CDR2 ANQGSEA. This CDR3 region has 14 residues. Trimming took off 4 bases at V and 4 bases at J, with 15 bases between the two ends. In DNA form, the CDR3 reads TGCAGCGTTGTGTGGCAGGGGAGAGCAGATACGCAGTATTTT. Its protein is CSVVWQGRADTQYF.

The chain combines TRBV6-5 with TRBJ2-1; D perhaps matches TRBD2 (6 bases). The V end was cut by 2 bases, the J end by 3 bases, with 11 bases between. CDR1 is MNHEY, CDR2 SVGAGI, per germline. This CDR3 is built from 15 residues. CDR3 sequence: CASSYNSGGYNEQFF. The DNA for the CDR3 is TGTGCCAGCAGTTACAATAGCGGAGGCTACAATGAGCAGTTCTTC.

V and J are TRBV25-1 and TRBJ1-1, with D unresolved. CDR3 length equals 15 residues. Trimming took off 4 bases at V and 0 bases at J, with 12 bases between the two ends. CDR1 and CDR2 from the germline V gene are MGHDK and SYGVNS. CDR3 bases: TGTGCCAGCAGTGGAACCGGTAGGGTGAACACTGAAGCTTTCTTT. Translated, it gives CASSGTGRVNTEAFF. The full variable domain, rest sourced from reference TRBV25-1 and TRBJ1-1, is EADIYQTPRYLVIGTGKKITLECSQTMGHDKMYWYQQDPGMELHLIHYSYGVNSTEKGDLSSESTVSRIRTEHFPLTLESARPSHTSQYLCASSGTGRVNTEAFFGQGTRLTVV.

The gene calls are TRBV12-3 or TRBV12-4 and TRBJ1-2; D gene ambiguous. Trimming pared 4 bases from V and 3 bases from J, leaving 3 bases between. This CDR3 spans 11 amino acids. The CDR3 nucleotides are TGTGCCAGCAGTTGGGACTATGGCTACACCTTC. It translates to CASSWDYGYTF.

This chain connects TRBV29-1 to TRBJ1-4, with a possible D match to TRBD1 (6 bases). CDR3 length: 13 residues. Germline values: CDR1 SQVTM, CDR2 ANQGSEA. Deletions cut 4 bases from V and 6 bases from J, with 12 bases between. The CDR3 DNA follows: TGCAGCGTTGTACAGGGAGGCGATGAAAAACTGTTTTTT. This gives the protein CSVVQGGDEKLFF.